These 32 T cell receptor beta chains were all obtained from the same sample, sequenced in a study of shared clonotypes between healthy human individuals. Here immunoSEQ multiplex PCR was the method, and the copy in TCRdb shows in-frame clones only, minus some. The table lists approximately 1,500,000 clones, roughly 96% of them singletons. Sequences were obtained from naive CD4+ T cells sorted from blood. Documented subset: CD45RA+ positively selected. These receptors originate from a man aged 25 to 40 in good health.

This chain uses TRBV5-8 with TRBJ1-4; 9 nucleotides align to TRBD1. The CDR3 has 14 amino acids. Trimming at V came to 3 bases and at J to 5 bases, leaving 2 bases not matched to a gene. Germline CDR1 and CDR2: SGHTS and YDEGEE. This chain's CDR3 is CASSSGTGNEKLFF. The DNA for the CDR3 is TGTGCCAGCAGCTCCGGGACAGGGAATGAAAAACTGTTTTTT.

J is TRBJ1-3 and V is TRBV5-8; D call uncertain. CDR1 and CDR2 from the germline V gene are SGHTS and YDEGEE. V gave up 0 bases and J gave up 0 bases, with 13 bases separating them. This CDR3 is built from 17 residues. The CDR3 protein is CASSLVGLEFSGNTIYF. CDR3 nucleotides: TGTGCCAGCAGCTTGGTCGGTTTGGAGTTCTCTGGAAACACCATATATTTT.

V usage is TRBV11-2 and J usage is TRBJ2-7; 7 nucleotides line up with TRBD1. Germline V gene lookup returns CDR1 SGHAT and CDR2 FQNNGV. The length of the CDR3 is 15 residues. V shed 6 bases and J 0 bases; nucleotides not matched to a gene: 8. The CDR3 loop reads CASRFGQDPSYEQYF. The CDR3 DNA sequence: TGTGCCAGCAGATTCGGACAGGACCCCTCCTACGAGCAGTACTTC. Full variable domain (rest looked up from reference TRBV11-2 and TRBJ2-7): EAGVAQSPRYKIIEKRQSVAFWCNPISGHATLYWYQQILGQGPKLLIQFQNNGVVDDSQLPKDRFSAERLKGVDSTLKIQPAKLEDSAVYLCASRFGQDPSYEQYFGPGTRLTVT.

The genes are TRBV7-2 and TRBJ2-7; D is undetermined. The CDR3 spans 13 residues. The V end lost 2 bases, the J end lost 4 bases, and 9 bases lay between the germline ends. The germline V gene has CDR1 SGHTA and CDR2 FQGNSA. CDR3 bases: TGTGCCAGCAGCTTAAATTTGGGTTACGAGCAGTACTTC. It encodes CASSLNLGYEQYF. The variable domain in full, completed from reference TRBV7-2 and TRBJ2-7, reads GAGVSQSPSNKVTEKGKDVELRCDPISGHTALYWYRQSLGQGLEFLIYFQGNSAPDKSGLPSDRFSAERTGGSVSTLTIQRTQQEDSAVYLCASSLNLGYEQYFGPGTRLTVT.

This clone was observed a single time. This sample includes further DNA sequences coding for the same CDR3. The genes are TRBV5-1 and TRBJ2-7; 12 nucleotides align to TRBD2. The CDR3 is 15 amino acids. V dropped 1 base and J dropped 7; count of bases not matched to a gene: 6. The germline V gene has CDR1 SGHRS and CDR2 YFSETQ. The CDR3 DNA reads TGCGCCAGCAGCTTGCTAGCGGGAGGGCCGGGAGAGCAGTACTTC. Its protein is CASSLLAGGPGEQYF.

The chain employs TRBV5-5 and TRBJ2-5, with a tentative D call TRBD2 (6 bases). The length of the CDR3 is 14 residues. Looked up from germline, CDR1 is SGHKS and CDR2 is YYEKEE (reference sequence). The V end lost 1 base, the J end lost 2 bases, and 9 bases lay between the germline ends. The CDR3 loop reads CASSLSAGQETQYF. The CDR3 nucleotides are TGTGCCAGCAGCTTGAGTGCGGGACAAGAGACCCAGTACTTC. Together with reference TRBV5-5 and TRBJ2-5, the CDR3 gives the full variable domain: DAGVTQSPTHLIKTRGQQVTLRCSPISGHKSVSWYQQVLGQGPQFIFQYYEKEERGRGNFPDRFSARQFPNYSSELNVNALLLGDSALYLCASSLSAGQETQYFGPGTRLLVL.

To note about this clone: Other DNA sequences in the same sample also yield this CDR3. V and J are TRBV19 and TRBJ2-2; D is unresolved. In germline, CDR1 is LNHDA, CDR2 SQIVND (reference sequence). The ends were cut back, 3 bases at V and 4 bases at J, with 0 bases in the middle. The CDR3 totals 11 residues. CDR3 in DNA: TGTGCCAGTAGTATCACCGGGGAGCTGTTTTTT. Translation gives CASSITGELFF.

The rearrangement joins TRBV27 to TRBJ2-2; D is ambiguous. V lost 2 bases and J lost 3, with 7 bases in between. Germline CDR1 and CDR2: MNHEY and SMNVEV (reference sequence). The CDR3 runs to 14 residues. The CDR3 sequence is CASSLNTYTGELFF. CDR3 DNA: TGTGCCAGCAGTTTAAACACCTACACCGGGGAGCTGTTTTTT.

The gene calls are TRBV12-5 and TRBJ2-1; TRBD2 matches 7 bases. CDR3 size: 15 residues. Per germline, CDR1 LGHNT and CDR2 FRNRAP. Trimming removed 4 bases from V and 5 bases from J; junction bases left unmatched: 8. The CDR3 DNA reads TGTGCTAGTGGTTCGACCCGGGAGGAAGACAATGAGCAGTTCTTC. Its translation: CASGSTREEDNEQFF.

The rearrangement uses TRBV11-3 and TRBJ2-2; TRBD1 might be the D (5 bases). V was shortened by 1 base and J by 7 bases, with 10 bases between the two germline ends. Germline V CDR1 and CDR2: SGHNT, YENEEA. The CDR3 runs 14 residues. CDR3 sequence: CASSLGQGHGELFF. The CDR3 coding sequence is TGTGCCAGCAGCTTAGGCCAGGGCCACGGGGAGCTGTTTTTT.

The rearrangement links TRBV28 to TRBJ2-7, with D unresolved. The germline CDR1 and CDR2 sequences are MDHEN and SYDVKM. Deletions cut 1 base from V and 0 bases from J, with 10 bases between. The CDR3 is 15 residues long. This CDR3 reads CASSLLRHSSYEQYF. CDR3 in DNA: TGTGCCAGCAGTTTATTGCGGCACAGCTCCTACGAGCAGTACTTC.

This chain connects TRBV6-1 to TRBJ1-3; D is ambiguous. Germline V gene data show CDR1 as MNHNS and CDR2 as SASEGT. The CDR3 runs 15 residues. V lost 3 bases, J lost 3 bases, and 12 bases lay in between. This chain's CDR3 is CASSDLSLGGNTIYF. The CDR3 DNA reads TGTGCCAGCAGTGATCTGAGTCTTGGTGGAAACACCATATATTTT.

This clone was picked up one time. CDR3 DNA sequence: TGTGCCAGCAGTACGCTGGCCAGAACGGATGGCTACACCTTC. It is translated as CASSTLARTDGYTF. This chain joins TRBV27 and TRBJ1-2, with D unresolved. Between the trimmed V and J ends, which lost 5 bases and 6 bases, there was a span of 16 bases. There are 14 residues in the CDR3. Germline loops: CDR1 MNHEY, CDR2 SMNVEV (reference sequence).

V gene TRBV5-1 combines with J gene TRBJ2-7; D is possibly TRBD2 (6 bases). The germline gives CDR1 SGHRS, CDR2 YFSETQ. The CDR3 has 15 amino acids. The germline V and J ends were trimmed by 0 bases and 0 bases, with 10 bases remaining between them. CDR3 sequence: CASSLAVGGSYEQYF. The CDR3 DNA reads TGCGCCAGCAGCTTGGCAGTCGGGGGCTCCTACGAGCAGTACTTC.

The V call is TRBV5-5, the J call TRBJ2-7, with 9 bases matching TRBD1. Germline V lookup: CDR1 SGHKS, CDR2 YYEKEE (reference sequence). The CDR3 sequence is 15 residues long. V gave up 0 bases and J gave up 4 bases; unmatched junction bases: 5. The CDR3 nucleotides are TGTGCCAGCAGCTTGGCCTTGGACAGGGGATACGAGCAGTACTTC. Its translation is CASSLALDRGYEQYF.

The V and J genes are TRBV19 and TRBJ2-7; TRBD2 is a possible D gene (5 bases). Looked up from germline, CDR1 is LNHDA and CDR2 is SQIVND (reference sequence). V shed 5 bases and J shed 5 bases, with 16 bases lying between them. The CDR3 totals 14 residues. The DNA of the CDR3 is TGTGCCAGTAGTCTCACGGGAAGATACGACGAGCAGTACTTC. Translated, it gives CASSLTGRYDEQYF.

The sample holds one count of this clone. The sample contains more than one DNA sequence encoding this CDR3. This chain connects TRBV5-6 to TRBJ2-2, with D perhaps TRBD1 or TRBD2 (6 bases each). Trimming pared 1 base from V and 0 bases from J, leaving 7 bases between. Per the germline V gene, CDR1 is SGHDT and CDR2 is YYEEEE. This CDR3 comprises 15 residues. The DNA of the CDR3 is TGTGCCAGCAGCTTGAGGGGGGCGAACACCGGGGAGCTGTTTTTT. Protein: CASSLRGANTGELFF.

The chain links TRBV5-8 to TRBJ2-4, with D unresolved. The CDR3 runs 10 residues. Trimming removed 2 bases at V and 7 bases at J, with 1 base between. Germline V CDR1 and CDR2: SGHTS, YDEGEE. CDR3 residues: CASSFNIQYF. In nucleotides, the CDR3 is TGTGCCAGCAGCTTTAACATTCAGTACTTC. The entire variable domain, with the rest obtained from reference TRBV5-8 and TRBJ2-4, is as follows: EAGVTQSPTHLIKTRGQQATLRCSPISGHTSVYWYQQALGLGLQFLLWYDEGEERNRGNFPPRFSGRQFPNYSSELNVNALELEDSALYLCASSFNIQYFGAGTRLSVL.

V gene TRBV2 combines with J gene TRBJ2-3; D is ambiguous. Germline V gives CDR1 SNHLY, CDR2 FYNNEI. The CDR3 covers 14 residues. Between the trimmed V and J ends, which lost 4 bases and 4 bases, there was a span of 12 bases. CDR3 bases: TGTGCCAGCAGTGTGGCGCGAGCCCCAGATACGCAGTATTTT. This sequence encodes CASSVARAPDTQYF.

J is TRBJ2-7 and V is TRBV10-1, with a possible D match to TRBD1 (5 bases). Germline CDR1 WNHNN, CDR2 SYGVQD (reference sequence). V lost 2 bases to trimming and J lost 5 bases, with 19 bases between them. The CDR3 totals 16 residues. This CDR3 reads CASSETAGKVLHEQYF. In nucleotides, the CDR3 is TGCGCCAGCAGTGAGACAGCAGGGAAGGTCCTCCACGAGCAGTACTTC.

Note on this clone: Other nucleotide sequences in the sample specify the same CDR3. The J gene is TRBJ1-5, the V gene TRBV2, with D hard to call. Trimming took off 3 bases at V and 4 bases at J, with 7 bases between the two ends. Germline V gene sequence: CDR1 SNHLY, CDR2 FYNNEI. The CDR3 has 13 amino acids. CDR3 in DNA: TGTGCCAGCAGTGAGGATTTGAATCAGCCCCAGCATTTT. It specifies CASSEDLNQPQHF.

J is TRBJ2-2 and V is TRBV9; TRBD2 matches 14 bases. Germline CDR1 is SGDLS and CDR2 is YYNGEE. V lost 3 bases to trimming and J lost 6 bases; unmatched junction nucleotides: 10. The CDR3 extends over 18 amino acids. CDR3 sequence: CASSATSGRALKAGELFF. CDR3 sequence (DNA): TGTGCCAGCAGCGCGACTAGCGGGAGGGCCCTCAAGGCCGGGGAGCTGTTTTTT.

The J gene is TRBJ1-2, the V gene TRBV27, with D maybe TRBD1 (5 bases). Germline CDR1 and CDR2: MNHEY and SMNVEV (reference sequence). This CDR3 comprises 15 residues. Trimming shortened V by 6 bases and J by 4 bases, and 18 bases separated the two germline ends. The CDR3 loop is CASSPLASGTYGYTF. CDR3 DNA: TGTGCCAGCAGCCCCCTAGCGTCAGGGACCTATGGCTACACCTTC.

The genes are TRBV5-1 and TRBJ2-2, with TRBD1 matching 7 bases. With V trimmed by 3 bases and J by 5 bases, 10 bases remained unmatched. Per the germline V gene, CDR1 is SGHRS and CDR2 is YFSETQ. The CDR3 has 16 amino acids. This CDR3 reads CASSSSGTVLTGELFF. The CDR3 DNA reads TGCGCCAGCAGCTCCTCCGGGACAGTCCTAACCGGGGAGCTGTTTTTT.

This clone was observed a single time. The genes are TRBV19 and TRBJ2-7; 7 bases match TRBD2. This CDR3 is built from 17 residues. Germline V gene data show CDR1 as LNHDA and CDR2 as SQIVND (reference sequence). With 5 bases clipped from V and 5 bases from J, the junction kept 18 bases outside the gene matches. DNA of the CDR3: TGTGCCAGTAGTCCCATTCCCCAGCGGGCGGGAGCTAACGAGCAGTACTTC. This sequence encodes CASSPIPQRAGANEQYF.

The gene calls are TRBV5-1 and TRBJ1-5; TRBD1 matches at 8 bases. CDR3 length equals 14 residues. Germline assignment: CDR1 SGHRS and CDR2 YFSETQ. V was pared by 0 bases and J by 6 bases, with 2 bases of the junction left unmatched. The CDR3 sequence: CASSLGTGIQPQHF. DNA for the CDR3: TGCGCCAGCAGCTTGGGGACAGGGATTCAGCCCCAGCATTTT. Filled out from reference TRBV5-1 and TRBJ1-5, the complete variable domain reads KAGVTQTPRYLIKTRGQQVTLSCSPISGHRSVSWYQQTPGQGLQFLFEYFSETQRNKGNFPGRFSGRQFSNSRSEMNVSTLELGDSALYLCASSLGTGIQPQHFGDGTRLSIL.

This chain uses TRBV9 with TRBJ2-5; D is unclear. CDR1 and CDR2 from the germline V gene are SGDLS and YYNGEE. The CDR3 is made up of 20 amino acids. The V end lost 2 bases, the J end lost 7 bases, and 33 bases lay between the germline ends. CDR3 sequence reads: CASSVFLRAITPRYKVTQYF. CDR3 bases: TGTGCCAGCAGCGTGTTTCTAAGGGCGATCACACCCAGATACAAAGTGACCCAGTACTTC.

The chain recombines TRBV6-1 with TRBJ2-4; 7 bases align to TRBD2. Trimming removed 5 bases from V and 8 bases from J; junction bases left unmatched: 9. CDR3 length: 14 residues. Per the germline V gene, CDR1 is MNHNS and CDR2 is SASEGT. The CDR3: CASSLLQRGDIQYF. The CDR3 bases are TGTGCCAGCAGTCTCCTTCAACGGGGGGACATTCAGTACTTC.

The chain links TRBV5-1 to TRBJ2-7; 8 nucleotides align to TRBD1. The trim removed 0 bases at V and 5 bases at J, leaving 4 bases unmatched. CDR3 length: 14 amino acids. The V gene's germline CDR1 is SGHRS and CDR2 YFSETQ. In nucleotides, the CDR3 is TGCGCCAGCAGCTTGGCTGGGGACAGGAACGAGCAGTACTTC. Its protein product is CASSLAGDRNEQYF.

CDR3 sequence: CASSSERASTDTQYF. The CDR3 DNA is TGTGCCAGCAGCTCGGAGAGAGCTAGCACAGATACGCAGTATTTT. This chain connects TRBV5-4 to TRBJ2-3; D remains ambiguous. Germline V gene sequence: CDR1 SGHNT, CDR2 YYREEE (reference sequence). CDR3 size: 15 residues. V was clipped by 3 bases and J by 0 bases, with 11 bases between them.

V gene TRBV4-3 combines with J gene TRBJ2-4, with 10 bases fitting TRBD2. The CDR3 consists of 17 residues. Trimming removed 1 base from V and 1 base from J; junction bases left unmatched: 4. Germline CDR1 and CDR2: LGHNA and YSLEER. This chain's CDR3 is CASSQASSGRAKNIQYF. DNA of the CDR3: TGCGCCAGCAGCCAAGCGAGTAGCGGGAGGGCCAAAAACATTCAGTACTTC.

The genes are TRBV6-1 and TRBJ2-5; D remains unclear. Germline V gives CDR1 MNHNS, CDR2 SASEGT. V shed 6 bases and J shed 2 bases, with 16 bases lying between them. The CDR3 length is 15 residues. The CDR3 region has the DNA TGTGCCAGCAGAACCAGACGGCCCCAGCAAGAGACCCAGTACTTC. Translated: CASRTRRPQQETQYF.